This is a list of T cell receptor beta chains from one sample in a study of PD-L1 blockade in urothelial cancer. Sequencing used immunoSEQ multiplex PCR; TCRdb keeps in-frame clones, though not all of them. The profile shows 35,000 to 55,000 clones, roughly 91% of them singletons. This specimen was PBMCs, taken around atezolizumab (anti-PD-L1) treatment. The origin of the receptors is a woman aged 55-70 years with urothelial cancer. The CDR3 runs from the conserved cysteine through the conserved F or W. D genes are given only for firm matches. Expanded clones get a size class; other rows say once, few or many, or leave the size out.

d_call: NA; clone_size: NA; j_call: TRBJ2-7; v_call: TRBV7-6; cdr3_aa: CASSRPGLRGDEQYF; cdr3_nt: TGTGCCAGCAGCCGTCCAGGGCTCCGTGGAGACGAGCAGTACTTC
d_call: NA; clone_size: NA; j_call: TRBJ1-5; v_call: TRBV4-3; cdr3_aa: CASSSTSNSNQPQHF; cdr3_nt: TGCGCCAGCAGCTCAACATCGAATAGCAATCAGCCCCAGCATTTT
d_call: TRBD2; clone_size: NA; j_call: TRBJ2-7; v_call: TRBV18; cdr3_aa: CASSPPGTSGTPLYEQYF; cdr3_nt: TGTGCCAGCTCACCACCCGGGACTAGCGGGACCCCCCTCTACGAGCAGTACTTC
d_call: NA; clone_size: NA; j_call: TRBJ2-7; v_call: TRBV19; cdr3_aa: CASSSGPLREQYF; cdr3_nt: TGTGCCAGTAGTAGCGGTCCCCTCCGAGAGCAGTACTTC
d_call: NA; clone_size: once; j_call: TRBJ1-4; v_call: TRBV6-7; cdr3_aa: CASLDHNEKLFF; cdr3_nt: TGTGCCAGCCTAGACCATAATGAAAAACTGTTTTTT
d_call: NA; clone_size: NA; j_call: TRBJ2-3; v_call: TRBV12-1; cdr3_aa: CASNLLAGADTQYF; cdr3_nt: TGTGCCAGCAACCTCCTGGCGGGAGCAGATACGCAGTATTTT
d_call: NA; clone_size: NA; j_call: TRBJ2-1; v_call: TRBV15; cdr3_aa: CATSSEYRVTNEQFF; cdr3_nt: TGTGCCACCAGCAGCGAATACAGGGTTACCAATGAGCAGTTCTTC
d_call: TRBD1; clone_size: NA; j_call: TRBJ1-1; v_call: TRBV7-9; cdr3_aa: CASSSWDSWGTEAFF; cdr3_nt: TGTGCCAGCAGCAGTTGGGACAGTTGGGGCACTGAAGCTTTCTTT
d_call: NA; clone_size: NA; j_call: TRBJ2-5; v_call: TRBV15; cdr3_aa: CATSRGRYQETQYF; cdr3_nt: TGTGCCACCAGCAGAGGTCGGTACCAAGAGACCCAGTACTTC
d_call: TRBD1; clone_size: few; j_call: TRBJ1-5; v_call: TRBV7-2; cdr3_aa: CASSPRQGTNQPQHF; cdr3_nt: TGTGCCAGCAGCCCCCGACAGGGGACTAATCAGCCCCAGCATTTT
d_call: TRBD2; clone_size: NA; j_call: TRBJ2-2; v_call: TRBV7-2; cdr3_aa: CASSFPGLAGAGELFF; cdr3_nt: TGTGCCAGCAGCTTCCCTGGACTAGCGGGAGCCGGGGAGCTGTTTTTT
d_call: NA; clone_size: NA; j_call: TRBJ1-1; v_call: TRBV5-4; cdr3_aa: CASHSLRTVNTEAFF; cdr3_nt: TGTGCCAGCCACAGCTTAAGGACAGTCAACACTGAAGCTTTCTTT
d_call: NA; clone_size: NA; j_call: TRBJ2-7; v_call: TRBV5-1; cdr3_aa: CASSLADNYEQYF; cdr3_nt: TGCGCCAGCAGCTTGGCCGACAACTACGAGCAGTACTTC
d_call: NA; clone_size: few; j_call: TRBJ1-1; v_call: TRBV7-9; cdr3_aa: CASSHPVWQDTEAFF; cdr3_nt: TGTGCCAGCAGCCATCCCGTTTGGCAGGACACTGAAGCTTTCTTT
d_call: TRBD2; clone_size: NA; j_call: TRBJ2-3; v_call: TRBV7-9; cdr3_aa: CASSLAGGTDTQYF; cdr3_nt: TGTGCCAGCAGCCTAGCGGGGGGGACAGATACGCAGTATTTT
d_call: TRBD2; clone_size: NA; j_call: TRBJ2-1; v_call: TRBV29-1; cdr3_aa: CSVEDYLTEGLADNEQFF; cdr3_nt: TGCAGCGTTGAAGACTACCTAACCGAAGGACTAGCGGACAATGAGCAGTTCTTC
d_call: TRBD2; clone_size: NA; j_call: TRBJ2-7; v_call: TRBV9; cdr3_aa: CASSVGAGGASSYEQYF; cdr3_nt: TGTGCCAGCAGCGTCGGCGCCGGGGGGGCCAGCTCCTACGAGCAGTACTTC
d_call: TRBD1; clone_size: NA; j_call: TRBJ2-2; v_call: TRBV4-3; cdr3_aa: CASSQFAGTGAGELFF; cdr3_nt: TGCGCCAGCAGCCAATTTGCCGGGACAGGGGCCGGGGAGCTGTTTTTT
d_call: NA; clone_size: NA; j_call: TRBJ2-2; v_call: TRBV19; cdr3_aa: CASSIGLGELFF; cdr3_nt: TGTGCCAGTAGTATAGGGCTCGGGGAGCTGTTTTTT
d_call: NA; clone_size: NA; j_call: TRBJ1-1; v_call: TRBV7-9; cdr3_aa: CASSLARIKNTEAFF; cdr3_nt: TGTGCCAGCAGCTTAGCGCGGATTAAGAACACTGAAGCTTTCTTT